These 28 T cell receptor beta chains came from one sample sequenced in a study of blood T cell repertoires in COVID-19 (dated by TCRdb to 2018 to 2021). The library relied on the immunoSEQ multiplex PCR assay. This immuneACCESS table, as held by TCRdb, lists in-frame sequences with V and J called but not all clones. Of the missing ones, under half trace to an unresolved V gene in checked studies; the others have no known cause. The sample profile shows about 160,000 clones; 80% to 90% of them were found once. Jointly, the top ten make up 3% to 4% of the sample. Sequenced material: peripheral blood. These receptor sequences come from an older man with acute or convalescent COVID-19.

The rearrangement joins TRBV3-1 (or the pseudogene TRBV3-2) to TRBJ2-7; D possibly corresponds to TRBD1 (6 bases). V was cut by 4 bases and J by 0 bases, with 13 bases left in between. The CDR3 is 15 residues long. Germline CDR1 LGHDT, CDR2 YNNKEL (reference sequence). The CDR3 DNA is TGTGCCAGCAGCCCGCGGACAGTTAGCTCCTACGAGCAGTACTTC. This codes for CASSPRTVSSYEQYF.

This clone was counted only a few times. This rearrangement joins TRBV4-3 to TRBJ2-3, with a weak D call TRBD2 (5 bases). This CDR3 contains 15 residues. Germline-derived CDR1 and CDR2 are LGHNA and YSLEER. V was trimmed by 4 bases and J by 0 bases, leaving 11 bases between them. The CDR3 nucleotides are TGCGCCAGCAGCCGAACGGGATCGAGCACAGATACGCAGTATTTT. This encodes CASSRTGSSTDTQYF.

This chain uses TRBV5-1 with TRBJ2-7, with a weak D call TRBD1 (6 bases). V lost 4 bases and J 2 bases, leaving 13 bases between the germline ends. The CDR3 runs 14 residues. Looked up from germline, CDR1 is SGHRS and CDR2 is YFSETQ. This CDR3 reads CASSQQGGPYEQYF. The CDR3, as DNA: TGCGCCAGCAGCCAACAGGGTGGTCCCTACGAGCAGTACTTC.

The chain is built from TRBV10-3 and TRBJ1-1; D ambiguous. The CDR3 sequence is 15 residues long. V was clipped by 1 base and J by 1 base, with 10 bases between them. The germline V gene encodes CDR1 ENHRY and CDR2 SYGVKD. The CDR3 region is CAISELYEENTEAFF. DNA for the CDR3: TGTGCCATCAGTGAGTTATATGAGGAGAACACTGAAGCTTTCTTT.

The rearrangement uses TRBV4-1 and TRBJ1-2; no definite D call. Looked up from germline, CDR1 is MGHRA and CDR2 is YSYEKL. The CDR3 covers 15 residues. The V end was cut by 1 base, the J end by 3 bases, with 12 bases between. The CDR3 spells CASSQARQEYYGYTF. In nucleotides, the CDR3 is TGCGCCAGCAGCCAAGCCCGTCAGGAATACTATGGCTACACCTTC.

The rearrangement uses TRBV6-1 and TRBJ2-7, with D uncertain. The germline V gene has CDR1 MNHNS and CDR2 SASEGT. The CDR3 spans 15 residues. V was cut by 1 base and J by 3 bases, with 13 bases left in between. CDR3 DNA: TGTGCCAGCAGTGAAGAAGTGTCAGGAATCTACGAGCAGTACTTC. The encoded protein is CASSEEVSGIYEQYF.

CDR3 DNA sequence: TGTGCCAGCAGCTTGGGGAGTGGCTACACCTTC. This gives the protein CASSLGSGYTF. The chain employs TRBV7-2 and TRBJ1-2; no clear D. CDR3 length: 11 residues. V was pared by 3 bases and J by 7 bases, with 6 bases between. Germline CDR1 and CDR2: SGHTA and FQGNSA.

The chain couples TRBV5-1 to TRBJ2-3; 13 bases are shared with TRBD2. CDR3 length: 18 amino acids. Germline V lookup: CDR1 SGHRS, CDR2 YFSETQ. V dropped 4 bases and J dropped 0; count of bases not matched to a gene: 8. The CDR3 loop is CASSLLGTSGISTDTQYF. The CDR3 DNA reads TGCGCCAGCAGCCTACTCGGGACTAGCGGGATTAGCACAGATACGCAGTATTTT.

The CDR3 loop reads CASSSGRAYNEQFF. The CDR3 DNA reads TGTGCCAGCAGTAGCGGGAGGGCCTACAATGAGCAGTTCTTC. J is TRBJ2-1 and V is TRBV6-6, with 10 bases aligning to TRBD2. The CDR3 consists of 14 residues. Germline loops: CDR1 MNHNY, CDR2 SVGAGI (reference sequence). V gave up 5 bases and J gave up 2 bases; unmatched junction bases: 0.

The chain employs TRBV5-1 and TRBJ1-3; D gene uncertain. Germline loops: CDR1 SGHRS, CDR2 YFSETQ. The CDR3 has 15 residues. Trimming pared 1 base from V and 0 bases from J, leaving 8 bases between. The CDR3 spells CASSLSGYSGNTIYF. The CDR3 nucleotides read TGCGCCAGCAGCTTGTCCGGGTACTCTGGAAACACCATATATTTT.

The chain joins TRBV5-6 to TRBJ2-7; D may be TRBD1 (6 bases). Trimming shortened V by 0 bases and J by 1 base, and 11 bases separated the two germline ends. The CDR3 loop spans 15 amino acids. CDR1 is SGHDT and CDR2 is YYEEEE in the germline V gene. This CDR3 reads CASSLAGAPSYEQYF. The CDR3 bases are TGTGCCAGCAGCTTGGCAGGGGCCCCTTCCTACGAGCAGTACTTC.

The chain combines TRBV5-1 with TRBJ2-4; TRBD1 aligns across 8 bases. CDR1 is SGHRS, CDR2 YFSETQ, per germline. The CDR3 covers 15 residues. The junction had 8 bases not matched to a gene; V was cut back by 4 bases and J by 5 bases. The CDR3 sequence: CASSILDRAENIQYF. The DNA of the CDR3 is TGCGCCAGCAGCATCTTGGACAGGGCTGAAAACATTCAGTACTTC.

This clone has just one count. The V call is TRBV21-1, the J call TRBJ2-2; no DNA check was done on the table's D call, TRBD2. TRBV21-1 is a pseudogene. The CDR3 has 19 amino acids. CDR3 in amino acids: CASSKGGSSEPANTGELFF. DNA for the CDR3: TGTGCCAGCAGCAAAGGCGGGTCGTCAGAGCCAGCGAACACCGGGGAGCTGTTTTTT.

This clone was seen once. The chain employs TRBV5-8 and TRBJ2-1; 8 bases line up with TRBD2. The V gene end was trimmed by 3 bases and the J gene end by 4 bases; junction bases not matched to a gene: 12. CDR3 size: 17 residues. Looked up from germline, CDR1 is SGHTS and CDR2 is YDEGEE. Here the CDR3 reads CASSSGAGVSLYNEQFF. CDR3 nucleotides: TGTGCCAGCAGCTCGGGAGCGGGAGTGTCCCTATACAATGAGCAGTTCTTC.

This chain links TRBV6-5 with TRBJ2-2, with 7 nucleotides matching TRBD2. Germline V gives CDR1 MNHEY, CDR2 SVGAGI. The CDR3 loop spans 14 amino acids. Germline trimming cut 2 bases from V and 7 bases from J; bases unmatched to any gene: 4. The CDR3 nucleotides read TGTGCCAGCAGTTACGGACTAGGTGGCGGGGAGCTGTTTTTT. This sequence encodes CASSYGLGGGELFF.

CDR3 coding DNA: TGTGCCAGCAGTGACAGGGGGCGCGACTATGGCTACACCTTC. It yields the protein CASSDRGRDYGYTF. The chain joins TRBV6-1 to TRBJ1-2; 8 positions agree with TRBD1. V lost 3 bases and J lost 3; bases outside the gene matches: 3. Germline V gene sequence: CDR1 MNHNS, CDR2 SASEGT. This CDR3 is built from 14 residues.

This clone has only a few counts. V usage is TRBV12-5 and J usage is TRBJ1-5; maybe TRBD1 (6 bases). The V and J ends lost 2 bases and 4 bases respectively, with 30 bases between them. Germline V gene sequence: CDR1 LGHNT, CDR2 FRNRAP. CDR3 size: 21 residues. CDR3 DNA: TGTGCTAGTGGTTTGTTTCAGGCCCCCGGGACAAATTTTTCTAATAATCAGCCCCAGCATTTT. Amino acids: CASGLFQAPGTNFSNNQPQHF.

This chain connects TRBV7-3 to TRBJ2-7; D may be TRBD1 (5 bases). CDR3 length: 14 amino acids. Trimming cost V 0 bases and J 1 base, with 7 bases left between them. CDR1 is SGHTA, CDR2 FQGTGA, per germline. The CDR3 sequence: CASSLTGRSYEQYF. The DNA of the CDR3 is TGTGCCAGCAGCTTAACGGGGCGATCCTACGAGCAGTACTTC.

V usage is TRBV9 and J usage is TRBJ2-4; 8 bases fit TRBD2. The CDR3 contains 15 residues. The V and J ends lost 3 bases and 2 bases, in that order; junction bases with no gene match: 4. CDR1 is SGDLS and CDR2 is YYNGEE in the germline V gene. The CDR3 DNA reads TGTGCCAGCAGCGCAGCGGGAGAACCCAAAAACATTCAGTACTTC. It is translated as CASSAAGEPKNIQYF.

V gene TRBV27 combines with J gene TRBJ2-5; 8 positions agree with TRBD1. V lost 6 bases and J lost 7; bases outside the gene matches: 7. CDR1 is MNHEY and CDR2 is SMNVEV in the germline V gene (reference sequence). The CDR3 has 13 amino acids. The CDR3 sequence is CASSPTGEATQYF. The CDR3 DNA follows: TGTGCCAGCAGCCCGACAGGGGAAGCGACCCAGTACTTC.

This clone has more than one count but fewer than ten. A read error may produce the germline difference seen at one junction end. The genes are TRBV7-7 and TRBJ2-7; tentatively, D is TRBD1 (5 bases). Germline V gene lookup returns CDR1 SSHAT and CDR2 FNYEAQ (reference sequence). This CDR3 contains 14 residues. CDR3 sequence: CASSLDTLGDEQYF. The CDR3 DNA reads TGTGCTAGCAGCTTAGACACCCTAGGGGACGAGCAGTACTTC.

The chain joins TRBV19 to TRBJ1-1; TRBD1 aligns across 9 bases. The CDR3 has 14 amino acids. V was pared by 6 bases and J by 5 bases, with 7 bases of the junction left unmatched. CDR1 is LNHDA, CDR2 SQIVND, per germline (reference sequence). The CDR3 region is CASRIQGAETEAFF. CDR3 nucleotides: TGTGCCAGTAGGATACAGGGGGCTGAGACTGAAGCTTTCTTT.

This chain joins TRBV4-2 and TRBJ2-7; TRBD1 aligns across 9 bases. Germline CDR1 LGHNA, CDR2 YNFKEQ. V shed 8 bases and J 2 bases; nucleotides not matched to a gene: 4. The CDR3 extends over 13 amino acids. The CDR3 DNA reads TGTGCCAGCGGACAGGGGTGGACCTACGAGCAGTACTTC. Its translation is CASGQGWTYEQYF.

The genes are TRBV7-6 and TRBJ2-7; 12 nucleotides match TRBD2. This CDR3 is built from 15 residues. From germline, CDR1 is SGHVS and CDR2 FNYEAQ. The J segment lost 4 bases and the V segment lost 3 bases, leaving 4 bases of the junction unmatched. CDR3 sequence: CASSLTSGSGYEQYF. CDR3 nucleotide sequence: TGTGCCAGCAGCTTGACTAGCGGGAGCGGTTACGAGCAGTACTTC. The full variable domain, completed using reference TRBV7-6 and TRBJ2-7, is GAGVSQSPRYKVTKRGQDVALRCDPISGHVSLYWYRQALGQGPEFLTYFNYEAQQDKSGLPNDRFSAERPEGSISTLTIQRTEQRDSAMYRCASSLTSGSGYEQYFGPGTRLTVT.

The genes are TRBV19 and TRBJ2-2, with D tentatively TRBD1 (5 bases). Trimming shortened V by 8 bases and J by 6 bases, and 10 bases separated the two germline ends. This CDR3 contains 12 residues. The V gene's germline CDR1 is LNHDA and CDR2 SQIVND (reference sequence). CDR3 in amino acids: CASWQGSGELFF. As DNA, the CDR3 is TGTGCCAGTTGGCAGGGTTCCGGGGAGCTGTTTTTT.

V gene TRBV5-1 combines with J gene TRBJ2-1, with 16 bases that match TRBD2. CDR1 and CDR2 from the germline V gene are SGHRS and YFSETQ. The CDR3 covers 18 residues. The junction had 12 bases not matched to a gene; V was cut back by 4 bases and J by 8 bases. The CDR3 DNA reads TGCGCCAGCAGCATGGGACTAGCGGGAGGGGGCTCGAGCGATGAGCAGTTCTTC. Its translation: CASSMGLAGGGSSDEQFF. Full variable domain (rest looked up from reference TRBV5-1 and TRBJ2-1): KAGVTQTPRYLIKTRGQQVTLSCSPISGHRSVSWYQQTPGQGLQFLFEYFSETQRNKGNFPGRFSGRQFSNSRSEMNVSTLELGDSALYLCASSMGLAGGGSSDEQFFGPGTRLTVL.

The chain couples TRBV28 to TRBJ2-6; a possible D gene is TRBD2 (5 bases). Germline CDR1 and CDR2: MDHEN and SYDVKM. V lost 7 bases and J lost 2, with 15 bases in between. The CDR3 sequence is 16 residues long. In nucleotides, the CDR3 is TGTGCCAGCACCCCGGCGGGCTTTACTGGGGCCAACGTCCTGACTTTC. As protein: CASTPAGFTGANVLTF.

V gene TRBV3-1 (or the pseudogene TRBV3-2) combines with J gene TRBJ1-4, with D perhaps TRBD1 (6 bases). CDR1 is LGHDT, CDR2 YNNKEL, per germline (reference sequence). The CDR3 is 16 residues long. V shed 2 bases and J shed 8 bases, with 18 bases lying between them. The CDR3 DNA sequence: TGTGCCAGCAGCCAACCGGCGGGGGCTGGACGGGAAAAACTGTTTTTT. Its protein is CASSQPAGAGREKLFF.